This record covers a single T cell receptor (beta chain). Its matching antigen is unknown. Adults of Caucasian background living in Nashville, Tennessee made up all donors. The sample is drawn from a study of shared clonotypes between healthy human individuals. The study, taken as a whole, reports: Deeper or shallower sequencing was expected to change how clonotypes are shared among donors.

Method: immunoSEQ multiplex PCR; TCRdb's copy keeps in-frame clones and lacks some. The sample holds some 2.4 million clones, roughly 93% seen once. The sequenced material came from naive CD4+ T cells from PBMCs. Stated subset: CD45RA+ positively selected. This receptor was identified in a man between 18 and 35 years old in good health. Some clones in this sample may be carry-over from other donors' samples.

DNA of the CDR3: TGTGCCAGCACTTACGGGGGGACAGGGGGCCTCTACGAGCAGTACTTC. Its protein is CASTYGGTGGLYEQYF. The rearrangement joins TRBV28 to TRBJ2-7; 12 bases map to TRBD1. The CDR3 is 16 residues long. Trimming took 7 bases from V and 3 from J; bases not matched to a gene: 10. Germline V gives CDR1 MDHEN, CDR2 SYDVKM.